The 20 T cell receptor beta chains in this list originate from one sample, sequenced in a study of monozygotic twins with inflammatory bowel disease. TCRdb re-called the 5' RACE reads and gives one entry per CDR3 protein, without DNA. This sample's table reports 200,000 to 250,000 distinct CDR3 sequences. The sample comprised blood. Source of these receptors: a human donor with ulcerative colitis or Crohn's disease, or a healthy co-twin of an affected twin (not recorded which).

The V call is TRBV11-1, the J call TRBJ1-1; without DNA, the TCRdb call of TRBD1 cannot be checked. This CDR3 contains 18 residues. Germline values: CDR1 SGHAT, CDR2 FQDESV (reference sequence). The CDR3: CASSFTPRQGGKPTEAFF.

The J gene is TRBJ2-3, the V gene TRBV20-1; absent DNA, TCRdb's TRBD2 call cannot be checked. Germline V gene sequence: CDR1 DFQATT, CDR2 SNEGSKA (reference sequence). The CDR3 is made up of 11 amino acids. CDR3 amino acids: CSAYRRDTQYF.

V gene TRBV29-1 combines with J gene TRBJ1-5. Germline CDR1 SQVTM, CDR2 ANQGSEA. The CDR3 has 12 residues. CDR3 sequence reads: CSVGASNQPQHF. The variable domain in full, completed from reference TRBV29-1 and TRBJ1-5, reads SAVISQKPSRDICQRGTSLTIQCQVDSQVTMMFWYRQQPGQSLTLIATANQGSEATYESGFVIDKFPISRPNLTFSTLTVSNMSPEDSSIYLCSVGASNQPQHFGDGTRLSIL.

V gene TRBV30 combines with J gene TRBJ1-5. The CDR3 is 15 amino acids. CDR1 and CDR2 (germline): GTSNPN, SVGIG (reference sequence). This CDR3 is CALSVRGYSNQPQHF.

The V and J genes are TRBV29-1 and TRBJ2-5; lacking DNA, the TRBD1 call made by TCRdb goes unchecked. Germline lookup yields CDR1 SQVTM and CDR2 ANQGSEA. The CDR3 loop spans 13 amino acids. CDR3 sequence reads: CSEATQAGETQYF.

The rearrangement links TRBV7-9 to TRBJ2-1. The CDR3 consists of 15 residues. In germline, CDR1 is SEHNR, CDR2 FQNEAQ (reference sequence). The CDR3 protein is CASSSTGALYNEQFF.

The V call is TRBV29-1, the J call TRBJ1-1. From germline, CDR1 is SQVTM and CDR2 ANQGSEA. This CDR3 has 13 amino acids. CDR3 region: CSVPGLGDTEAFF.

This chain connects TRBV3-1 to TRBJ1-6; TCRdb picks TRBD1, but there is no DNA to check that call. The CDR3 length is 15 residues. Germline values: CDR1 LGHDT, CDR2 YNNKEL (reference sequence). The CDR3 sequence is CASSSVQGNFSPLHF.

Here the CDR3 reads CSAGVGAKPEAFF. V gene TRBV29-1 combines with J gene TRBJ1-1. CDR1 and CDR2 (germline): SQVTM, ANQGSEA. The CDR3 is 13 residues long.

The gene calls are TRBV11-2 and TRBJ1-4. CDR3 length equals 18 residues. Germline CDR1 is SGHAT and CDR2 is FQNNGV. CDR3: CASSLRIRTGATNEKLFF.

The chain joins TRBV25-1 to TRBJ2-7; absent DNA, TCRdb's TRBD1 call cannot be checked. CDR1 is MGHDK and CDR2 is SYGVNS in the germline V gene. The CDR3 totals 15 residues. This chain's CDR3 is CASSPHGHREYEQYF.

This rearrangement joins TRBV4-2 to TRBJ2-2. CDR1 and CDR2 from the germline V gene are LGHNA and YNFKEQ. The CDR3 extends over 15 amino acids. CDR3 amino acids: CASSQDMGSTGELFF.

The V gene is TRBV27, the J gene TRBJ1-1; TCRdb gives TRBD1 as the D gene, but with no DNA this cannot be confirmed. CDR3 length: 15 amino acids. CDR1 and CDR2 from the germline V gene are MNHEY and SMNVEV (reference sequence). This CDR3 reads CASRKQESLNTEAFF.

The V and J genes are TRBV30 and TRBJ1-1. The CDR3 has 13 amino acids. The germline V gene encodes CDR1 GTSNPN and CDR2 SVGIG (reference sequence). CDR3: CAWSSGRGTEAFF.

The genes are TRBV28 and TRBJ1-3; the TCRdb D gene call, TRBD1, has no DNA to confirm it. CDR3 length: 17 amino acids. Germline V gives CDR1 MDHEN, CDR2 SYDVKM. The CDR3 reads CASSFEGRGSSGNTIYF.

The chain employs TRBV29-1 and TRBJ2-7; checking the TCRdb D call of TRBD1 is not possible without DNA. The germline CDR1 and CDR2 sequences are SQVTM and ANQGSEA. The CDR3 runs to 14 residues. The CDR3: CSVEVGTGRYEQYF.

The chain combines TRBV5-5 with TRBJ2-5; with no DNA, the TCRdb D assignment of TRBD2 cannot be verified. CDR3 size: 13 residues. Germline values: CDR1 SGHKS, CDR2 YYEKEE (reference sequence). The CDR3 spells CASRKGGKETQYF.

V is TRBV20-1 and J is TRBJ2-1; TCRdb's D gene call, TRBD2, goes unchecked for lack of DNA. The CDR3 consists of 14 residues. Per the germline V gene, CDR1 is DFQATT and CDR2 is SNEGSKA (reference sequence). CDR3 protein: CSAPRSGNYNEQFF.

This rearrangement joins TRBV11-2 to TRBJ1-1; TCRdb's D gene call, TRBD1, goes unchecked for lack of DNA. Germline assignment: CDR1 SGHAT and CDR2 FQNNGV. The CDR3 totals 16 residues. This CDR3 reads CASSLGIGRGPTEAFF.

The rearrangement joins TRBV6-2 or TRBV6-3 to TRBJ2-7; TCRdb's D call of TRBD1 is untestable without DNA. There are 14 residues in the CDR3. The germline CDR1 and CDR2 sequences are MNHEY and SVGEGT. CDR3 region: CASSFAGTGREQYF.